A selection of T cell receptor beta chains follows, all from one sample in a study of blood T cell repertoires in COVID-19. Some clones are missing from TCRdb's copy, which holds only in-frame ones; the method was immunoSEQ multiplex PCR. The sample lists approximately 120,000 clones; 81% were seen once. Input material: peripheral blood. All receptors come from a woman aged 50 to 65 with acute or convalescent COVID-19. The CDR3 runs from the conserved cysteine through the conserved F or W. D genes are given only for firm matches. The size field is filled for only some rows; it gives once, few, many or a size class.

v_call	d_call	j_call	clone_size	cdr3_nt	cdr3_aa
TRBV11-1	NA	TRBJ1-6	few	TGTGCCAGCAGCCTAGGACAGAGATCTACACCCCTCCACTTT	CASSLGQRSTPLHF
TRBV12-3/TRBV12-4	NA	TRBJ2-7	NA	TGTGCCAGCGGAATCGGGAGCTCCTACGAGCAGTACTTC	CASGIGSSYEQYF
TRBV7-2	TRBD2	TRBJ2-5	once	TGTGCCAGCAGCTTCCGCGGGACTAGCGGGGAAGAGACCCAGTACTTC	CASSFRGTSGEETQYF
TRBV5-1	TRBD2	TRBJ2-5	NA	TGCGCCAGCAGCTGGGGGGAACTAGCGCTTTCCCAAGAGACCCAGTACTTC	CASSWGELALSQETQYF
TRBV6-1	NA	TRBJ1-5	NA	TGTGCCAGCAGTGAATGGGGGTCTAGGTCGGGGGGCAATCAGCCCCAGCATTTT	CASSEWGSRSGGNQPQHF
TRBV6-5	NA	TRBJ1-1	NA	TGTGCCAGCAGACACGGGACAAGTGGAACTGAAGCTTTCTTT	CASRHGTSGTEAFF
TRBV13	NA	TRBJ2-7	NA	TGTGCCAGCAGCTTAGGCGGGGCGGGGTCATCCTACGAGCAGTACTTC	CASSLGGAGSSYEQYF
TRBV21-1	NA	TRBJ1-1	once	TGTGCCAGCAGCAAAGGGGACAGGGTTAAGGCTTTCTTT	CASSKGDRVKAFF
TRBV2	TRBD2	TRBJ2-1	many	TGTGCCAGCACTGGACTAGCGGGGGGTGAGCAGTTCTTC	CASTGLAGGEQFF
TRBV3-1/TRBV3-2	TRBD2	TRBJ2-3	NA	TGTGCCAGCAGCCAAAGGGTAGCGGGGGGCACAGATACGCAGTATTTT	CASSQRVAGGTDTQYF
TRBV10-2	TRBD1	TRBJ1-2	once	TGCGCCAGCAGTTCCGACAGGGGCGACTATGGCTACACCTTC	CASSSDRGDYGYTF
TRBV6-4	TRBD2	TRBJ2-1	NA	TGTGCCAGCAGTGACTCGGTAGCGGGGGTCAATGAGCAGTTCTTC	CASSDSVAGVNEQFF
TRBV7-2	NA	TRBJ2-7	NA	TGTGCCAGCAGCTTAGCGCGCGGCACCACCTACGAGCAGTACTTC	CASSLARGTTYEQYF
TRBV12-5	NA	TRBJ1-1	once	TGTGCTAGCTCCACAGGGATCGGCTACACTGAAGCTTTCTTT	CASSTGIGYTEAFF
TRBV24-1	TRBD2	TRBJ2-1	few	TGTGCCACCAGTGACCGGCGGGCTAGCGGGAGCTCCTACAATGAGCAGTTCTTC	CATSDRRASGSSYNEQFF
TRBV18	TRBD1	TRBJ2-2	NA	TGTGCCAGCTCACCCCGGGACAGGGCAGCCGGGGAGCTGTTTTTT	CASSPRDRAAGELFF
TRBV7-2	NA	TRBJ2-1	NA	TGTGCCAGCAGCTTACGCGCGGGCCCTTCCAATGAGCAGTTCTTC	CASSLRAGPSNEQFF
TRBV6-5	NA	TRBJ1-1	NA	TGTGCCAGCAGGTCCGGGACTTATAACACTGAAGCTTTCTTT	CASRSGTYNTEAFF
TRBV5-1	NA	TRBJ1-2	few	TGCGCCAGCAGCGCCCTAGAGGCTAACTATGGCTACACCTTC	CASSALEANYGYTF
TRBV18	NA	TRBJ1-1	NA	TGTGCCAGCTCACCCCCGGGAAACTCTGAAGCTTTCTTT	CASSPPGNSEAFF
TRBV27	TRBD1	TRBJ1-5	NA	TGTGCCAGCAGGACAGGGGGCAATAGCAATCAGCCCCAGCATTTT	CASRTGGNSNQPQHF
TRBV7-2	TRBD2	TRBJ2-7	NA	TGTGCCAGCAGCCGTCGGGCTAGCGGTGCCTACGAGCAGTACTTC	CASSRRASGAYEQYF
TRBV5-4	TRBD1	TRBJ2-7	few	TGTGCCAGCAGCTTCTGGACAGGGGACGAGCAGTACTTC	CASSFWTGDEQYF
TRBV3-1/TRBV3-2	TRBD1	TRBJ2-5	NA	TGTGCCAGCAGCCAAGTCACAGGGGGCTTTCGGCGGCAAGAGACCCAGTACTTC	CASSQVTGGFRRQETQYF
TRBV4-1	TRBD2	TRBJ2-5	NA	TGCGCCAGCAGCCTGTCGCTAGCGGGTCAAGAGACCCAGTACTTC	CASSLSLAGQETQYF
TRBV7-2	TRBD2	TRBJ2-1	NA	TGTGCCAGCAGCTTGGGGACTAGCACAACCTACAATGAGCAGTTCTTC	CASSLGTSTTYNEQFF
TRBV18	NA	TRBJ1-1	once	TGTGCCAGCTCACTAGGACAAACGGGCACTGAAGCTTTCTTT	CASSLGQTGTEAFF
TRBV3-1/TRBV3-2	NA	TRBJ2-3	NA	TGTGCCAGCAGCCTTATAGGACTCCTCACAGATACGCAGTATTTT	CASSLIGLLTDTQYF
TRBV19	NA	TRBJ1-2	NA	TGTGCCAGTCACCCGGGAGACCGAGACTATGGCTACACCTTC	CASHPGDRDYGYTF
TRBV3-1/TRBV3-2	NA	TRBJ2-1	NA	TGTGCCAGCAGCCAAGATAGTAGCACCACCTACAATGAGCAGTTCTTC	CASSQDSSTTYNEQFF
TRBV30	NA	TRBJ2-5	NA	TGTGCCTGGAGTTTCGACTACCAAGAGACCCAGTACTTC	CAWSFDYQETQYF
TRBV9	TRBD2	TRBJ2-5	NA	TGTGCCAGCAGCCCCTCGGGGACTAGCGGGGTCGGGGAGACCCAGTACTTC	CASSPSGTSGVGETQYF
TRBV2	TRBD2	TRBJ2-3	few	TGTGCCAGCAGTTTTAGCGGGGGGGCCGCAGATACGCAGTATTTT	CASSFSGGAADTQYF
TRBV27	TRBD1	TRBJ1-3	NA	TGTGCCAGCAGTTTAACAGGGGTCGCTGGAAACACCATATATTTT	CASSLTGVAGNTIYF
TRBV3-1/TRBV3-2	NA	TRBJ1-6	NA	TGTGCCAGCAGCCGAGGGGCACCAGGGGACTCACCCCTCCACTTT	CASSRGAPGDSPLHF
TRBV30	TRBD1	TRBJ1-1	NA	TGTGCCTGGAATCCCAACAGGGGGAACACTGAAGCTTTCTTT	CAWNPNRGNTEAFF
TRBV6-5	NA	TRBJ1-1	NA	TGTGCCAGCAGTTACTCGATGCAGGTAGAAGCTTTCTTT	CASSYSMQVEAFF
TRBV5-1	NA	TRBJ1-1	NA	TGCGCCAGCAGCTTGCAGGGCTCAAACACTGAAGCTTTCTTT	CASSLQGSNTEAFF
TRBV3-1/TRBV3-2	TRBD1	TRBJ1-3	NA	TGTGCCAGCAGCCTAACTACAGGGGCGGTTCATAGCACCATATATTTT	CASSLTTGAVHSTIYF
TRBV15	NA	TRBJ2-7	few	TGTGCCACCAGCAGAGCCCTACGCGCGGAAGAGCAGTACTTC	CATSRALRAEEQYF
TRBV5-1	TRBD2	TRBJ2-5	NA	TGCGCCAGCAGCTTGGAAGCGGGGCTAAAAGAGACCCAGTACTTC	CASSLEAGLKETQYF
TRBV12-3/TRBV12-4	NA	TRBJ2-5	NA	TGTGCCAGCAGCCCGTTAGAGGAGACCCAGTACTTC	CASSPLEETQYF
TRBV7-2	NA	TRBJ2-2	NA	TGTGCCAGCAGCCCGGGACAGAACACCGGGGAGCTGTTTTTT	CASSPGQNTGELFF
TRBV14	NA	TRBJ1-2	NA	TGTGCCAGCAGCCAAGGTCTGGAGACCTATGGCTACACCTTC	CASSQGLETYGYTF
TRBV7-9	TRBD2	TRBJ2-7	NA	TGTGCCAGCTCCTCAGACTTCTGGGGGGGTGGCAAGCAGTACTTC	CASSSDFWGGGKQYF
TRBV15	TRBD1	TRBJ1-2	NA	TGTGCCACCGGCCGGGGACAGGGCCTTGGAAACTATGGCTACACCTTC	CATGRGQGLGNYGYTF
TRBV11-2	NA	TRBJ2-2	NA	TGTGCCAGCAGCCCGGAGACTAGTCGGACCGGGGAGCTGTTTTTT	CASSPETSRTGELFF
TRBV10-2	NA	TRBJ2-5	NA	TGCGCCAGCAGTGTCCAGGGAGAGACCCAGTACTTC	CASSVQGETQYF
TRBV7-8	NA	TRBJ2-5	NA	TGTGCCAGCAGCTTAGGGTGGAGAGGGCAAGAGACCCAGTACTTC	CASSLGWRGQETQYF
TRBV27	TRBD1	TRBJ2-1	NA	TGTGCCATTAAACAGGGGGCGGGCTTCAATGAGCAGTTCTTC	CAIKQGAGFNEQFF
TRBV2	NA	TRBJ1-1	NA	TGTGCCAGCAGAACCAGGGTGTCCGGCACTGAAGCTTTCTTT	CASRTRVSGTEAFF
TRBV11-2	TRBD1	TRBJ1-4	NA	TGTGCCAGCAGCCCGAGGGACAGGGAGGGCGAAAAACTGTTTTTT	CASSPRDREGEKLFF
TRBV2	NA	TRBJ2-1	NA	TGTGCCAGCATCACTCTAGGGGTAACCTACAATGAGCAGTTCTTC	CASITLGVTYNEQFF
TRBV4-1	TRBD1	TRBJ1-2	once	TGCGCCAGCAGCCAAGCCCCCCGGACAGGGCGAGGAGGCTACACCTTC	CASSQAPRTGRGGYTF
TRBV7-8	NA	TRBJ1-5	NA	TGTGCCAGCAGCCCACTGAGGGATTCCCCCCAGCATTTT	CASSPLRDSPQHF